This is a list of T cell receptor beta chains from one sample in a study of cytomegalovirus exposure and HLA in healthy donors. Sequencing used immunoSEQ multiplex PCR; TCRdb keeps in-frame clones, though not all of them. This table holds over 50,000 clones, more than 80% found once. The sequencing input was PBMCs. Receptor source: a man aged 25 to 45 in good health and CMV-seropositive. CDR3s include the opening cysteine and the closing phenylalanine or tryptophan. Each record gives: J gene, V gene, clone size, D gene, CDR3 DNA, CDR3 protein. The D gene is left open where the match is weak. Clone size is shown for a subset of rows, as once, few, many or a class of expanded clone.

J gene: TRBJ2-2; V gene: TRBV5-6; clone size: -; D gene: -; CDR3 DNA: TGTGCCAGCAGCAATCGAAGGACAGTCGCGAACACCGGGGAGCTGTTTTTT; CDR3 protein: CASSNRRTVANTGELFF
J gene: TRBJ1-3; V gene: TRBV25-1; clone size: -; D gene: TRBD1; CDR3 DNA: TGTGCCAGCAGTGGGACAGGCGGCGGAGGAAACACCATATATTTT; CDR3 protein: CASSGTGGGGNTIYF
J gene: TRBJ2-7; V gene: TRBV5-4; clone size: few; D gene: -; CDR3 DNA: TGCGCCAGCAGCCACCTACCAGTTGGGGGAGGCGGCTACGAGCAGTACTTC; CDR3 protein: CASSHLPVGGGGYEQYF
J gene: TRBJ2-1; V gene: TRBV28; clone size: -; D gene: TRBD2; CDR3 DNA: TGTGCCAGCTCCATATTTAGCGGGAGGAATGAGCAGTTCTTC; CDR3 protein: CASSIFSGRNEQFF
J gene: TRBJ2-1; V gene: TRBV18; clone size: -; D gene: TRBD2; CDR3 DNA: TGTGCCAGCTCACCACGGACTAGCGGGAGCTACAATGAGCAGTTCTTC; CDR3 protein: CASSPRTSGSYNEQFF
J gene: TRBJ2-7; V gene: TRBV7-9; clone size: -; D gene: -; CDR3 DNA: TGTGCCAGCAGCTGGGGACAACGGGGATACGAGCAGTACTTC; CDR3 protein: CASSWGQRGYEQYF
J gene: TRBJ2-7; V gene: TRBV6-1; clone size: -; D gene: -; CDR3 DNA: TGTGCCAGCGGTCGGGAAGGAGCCTACGGGCAGTACTTC; CDR3 protein: CASGREGAYGQYF
J gene: TRBJ2-6; V gene: TRBV27; clone size: -; D gene: -; CDR3 DNA: TGTGCCAGCACACGACACCCTGGGGCCAACGTCCTGACTTTC; CDR3 protein: CASTRHPGANVLTF
J gene: TRBJ2-1; V gene: TRBV11-3; clone size: -; D gene: -; CDR3 DNA: TGTGCCAGCAGCTTAGAGGGGGGACAGAGCTCCTACAATGAGCAGTTCTTC; CDR3 protein: CASSLEGGQSSYNEQFF
J gene: TRBJ2-3; V gene: TRBV5-1; clone size: -; D gene: TRBD1; CDR3 DNA: TGCGCCAGCAGCCTCCTTGGGCAGGGGGCAGCAGATACGCAGTATTTT; CDR3 protein: CASSLLGQGAADTQYF
J gene: TRBJ2-7; V gene: TRBV15; clone size: -; D gene: TRBD1; CDR3 DNA: TGTGCCACCAGCAGAGATCCAGCACAGGGGTACGAGCAGTACTTC; CDR3 protein: CATSRDPAQGYEQYF
J gene: TRBJ2-5; V gene: TRBV19; clone size: -; D gene: -; CDR3 DNA: TGTGCCAGCTCATACGGGTGGGGGGTCGGGGAGACCCAGTACTTC; CDR3 protein: CASSYGWGVGETQYF
J gene: TRBJ2-1; V gene: TRBV11-2; clone size: -; D gene: -; CDR3 DNA: TGTGCCAGCAGCCCCTTTGGAGTCACGAGGGAGCAGTTCTTC; CDR3 protein: CASSPFGVTREQFF
J gene: TRBJ1-3; V gene: TRBV6-1; clone size: once; D gene: -; CDR3 DNA: TGTGCCAGCAGTGAAGCATTAGGGGCTTCCGGAAACACCATATATTTT; CDR3 protein: CASSEALGASGNTIYF
J gene: TRBJ1-1; V gene: TRBV5-4; clone size: few; D gene: -; CDR3 DNA: TGTGCCAGCAGCTCACGGGACGGGGGTAGGACTGAAGCTTTCTTT; CDR3 protein: CASSSRDGGRTEAFF
J gene: TRBJ2-7; V gene: TRBV7-9; clone size: once; D gene: -; CDR3 DNA: TGTGCCAGCAGCTTATCGGACAGCCTCTACGAGCAGTACTTC; CDR3 protein: CASSLSDSLYEQYF
J gene: TRBJ2-1; V gene: TRBV5-1; clone size: -; D gene: TRBD2; CDR3 DNA: TGCGCCAGCAGCCCCCGGACTAGCGGCTCCTACAATGAGCAGTTCTTC; CDR3 protein: CASSPRTSGSYNEQFF
J gene: TRBJ1-2; V gene: TRBV30; clone size: -; D gene: -; CDR3 DNA: TGTGCCTGGAGTGGGGGGGACTATGGCTACACCTTC; CDR3 protein: CAWSGGDYGYTF
J gene: TRBJ2-5; V gene: TRBV9; clone size: -; D gene: -; CDR3 DNA: TGTGCCAGCAGCGTAGCTGGGAGAGAGACCCAGTACTTC; CDR3 protein: CASSVAGRETQYF
J gene: TRBJ2-7; V gene: TRBV5-6; clone size: -; D gene: TRBD1; CDR3 DNA: TGTGCCAGCAGCTTGGGACAGGGACCCCACTACGAGCAGTACTTC; CDR3 protein: CASSLGQGPHYEQYF
J gene: TRBJ2-3; V gene: TRBV11-3; clone size: once; D gene: -; CDR3 DNA: TGTGCCAGCAGCTACCGACAGATCACAGATACGCAGTATTTT; CDR3 protein: CASSYRQITDTQYF
J gene: TRBJ1-2; V gene: TRBV7-9; clone size: -; D gene: -; CDR3 DNA: TGTGCCAGCAGCTTAGTGGGCCCGCGCAAGGGCTACACCTTC; CDR3 protein: CASSLVGPRKGYTF
J gene: TRBJ1-1; V gene: TRBV5-8; clone size: -; D gene: -; CDR3 DNA: TGTGCCAGCAGCCCGACCCTCGGGGTCCGCCCCCCGAACACTGAAGCTTTCTTT; CDR3 protein: CASSPTLGVRPPNTEAFF
J gene: TRBJ2-3; V gene: TRBV20-1; clone size: -; D gene: -; CDR3 DNA: TGCAGTGTGACAGGAGTAGATACGCAGTATTTT; CDR3 protein: CSVTGVDTQYF
J gene: TRBJ1-1; V gene: TRBV7-9; clone size: -; D gene: -; CDR3 DNA: TGTGCCAGCAGCTTAGGGACCGGGGAAGAAGCTTTCTTT; CDR3 protein: CASSLGTGEEAFF
J gene: TRBJ2-3; V gene: TRBV13; clone size: -; D gene: -; CDR3 DNA: TGTGCCAGCAGCCCCCAAGATACGCAGTATTTT; CDR3 protein: CASSPQDTQYF
J gene: TRBJ2-1; V gene: TRBV10-3; clone size: -; D gene: -; CDR3 DNA: TGTGCCACCCGTGCCCTAGCGAGCTCCTACAATGAGCAGTTCTTC; CDR3 protein: CATRALASSYNEQFF